A selection of T cell receptor beta chains follows, all from one sample in a study of Ad26.COV2.S vaccination and SARS-CoV-2 variants. Method: immunoSEQ multiplex PCR; TCRdb's copy keeps in-frame clones and lacks some. The sample shows about 350,000 clones, 92% of them seen only once. Specimen: peripheral blood, collected after recovery from COVID-19. These receptors were obtained from a human donor who had recovered from COVID-19. Each CDR3 is given with its conserved first and last residue. The D gene is left open where the match is weak. Rows give clone size only sometimes, using once, few, many, or a class for an expanded clone.

J | D | size | length | V | DNA | CDR3
TRBJ1-1 | NA | NA | 15 | TRBV5-1 | TGCGCCAGCAGCTTGGATCTGGGGGTAAACACTGAAGCTTTCTTT | CASSLDLGVNTEAFF
TRBJ2-2 | NA | NA | 13 | TRBV9 | TGTGCCAGCAGCGTAGCGAATCCCGGGGAGCTGTTTTTT | CASSVANPGELFF
TRBJ1-1 | NA | NA | 11 | TRBV19 | TGTGCCAGTAGTAGGGGAGCAGAAGCTTTCTTT | CASSRGAEAFF
TRBJ2-3 | NA | once | 15 | TRBV6-4 | TGTGCCAGCAGTGGGGAGGCGGGCCCCCCTGATACGCAGTATTTT | CASSGEAGPPDTQYF
TRBJ1-6 | NA | NA | 15 | TRBV2 | TGTGCCAGCAGTGAATCCCCGACTACTAATTCACCCCTCCACTTT | CASSESPTTNSPLHF
TRBJ2-7 | NA | once | 15 | TRBV19 | TGTGCCAGTAGTATAGAACCCAGGGCGGCCTACGAGCAGTACTTC | CASSIEPRAAYEQYF
TRBJ1-5 | TRBD1 | NA | 15 | TRBV2 | TGTGCCAGCAGTGTACAGGGGGAGACAGGCCAGCCCCAGCATTTT | CASSVQGETGQPQHF
TRBJ2-1 | NA | NA | 13 | TRBV9 | TGTGCCAGCAGCGTAGCTCAGGCGAATGAGCAGTTCTTC | CASSVAQANEQFF
TRBJ1-6 | TRBD1 | NA | 16 | TRBV7-9 | TGTGCCAGCAGCTTAGCGCAGGGGGCGATAAGTTCACCCCTCCACTTT | CASSLAQGAISSPLHF
TRBJ1-3 | NA | once | 16 | TRBV18 | TGTGCCAGCTCACCACCCGCGGGGTTCTCTGGAAACACCATATATTTT | CASSPPAGFSGNTIYF
TRBJ1-2 | TRBD1 | NA | 13 | TRBV7-9 | TGTGCCAGCAGTATAGGACAGGGCTATGGCTACACCTTC | CASSIGQGYGYTF
TRBJ1-5 | TRBD1 | NA | 15 | TRBV2 | TGTGCCAGCAGTTTGGGACAGGGGGCCTATCAGCCCCAGCATTTT | CASSLGQGAYQPQHF
TRBJ1-1 | NA | once | 15 | TRBV6-2/TRBV6-3 | TGTGCCAGCAGTTATGGTGGTTTCATGAACACTGAAGCTTTCTTT | CASSYGGFMNTEAFF
TRBJ1-5 | NA | NA | 18 | TRBV27 | TGTGCCAGCAGTTTCGAGGACAAAAACTCGAATAGCAATCAGCCCCAGCATTTT | CASSFEDKNSNSNQPQHF
TRBJ1-3 | NA | NA | 13 | TRBV20-1 | TGCAGTGCTAGTAAAGGGGCAGACCAAACCATATATTTT | CSASKGADQTIYF
TRBJ2-7 | TRBD1 | NA | 13 | TRBV10-3 | TGTGCCAGCGGGACAGGGGATTCCCACGAGCAGTACTTC | CASGTGDSHEQYF
TRBJ2-2 | NA | NA | 14 | TRBV5-5 | TGTGCCAGCAGCTCGAGTGGGGTAACCGGGGAGCTGTTTTTT | CASSSSGVTGELFF
TRBJ2-3 | NA | NA | 14 | TRBV5-1 | TGCGCCAGCAGCTTGGGGGCAGTCACAGATACGCAGTATTTT | CASSLGAVTDTQYF
TRBJ2-2 | NA | once | 9 | TRBV3-1/TRBV3-2 | TGTGCCCACACCGGGGAGCTGTTTTTT | CAHTGELFF
TRBJ1-2 | TRBD1 | once | 14 | TRBV9 | TGTGCCAGCAGCTTAAAAAGGACAGGGGCCGACTACACCTTC | CASSLKRTGADYTF
TRBJ1-2 | NA | NA | 13 | TRBV9 | TGTGCCAGCAGCGTAGGGGGGGCCTATGGCTACACCTTC | CASSVGGAYGYTF
TRBJ1-2 | NA | NA | 13 | TRBV10-3 | TGTGCCATCAGGGCGGGACTTAGCTATGGCTACACCTTC | CAIRAGLSYGYTF
TRBJ1-1 | NA | NA | 15 | TRBV7-6 | TGTGCCAGCAGCTTAGCGCGGACAGCTTACACTGAAGCTTTCTTT | CASSLARTAYTEAFF
TRBJ1-2 | TRBD1 | NA | 13 | TRBV13 | TGTGCCAGCAGCCAAGGACAGGGGAATGGCTACACCTTC | CASSQGQGNGYTF
TRBJ2-3 | NA | once | 15 | TRBV4-3 | TGCGCCAGCAGCCAAGATGGACCCGGCACAGATACGCAGTATTTT | CASSQDGPGTDTQYF
TRBJ1-5 | NA | NA | 15 | TRBV7-6 | TGTGCCAGCAGCTTATCGGACAGTAGCAATCAGCCCCAGCATTTT | CASSLSDSSNQPQHF
TRBJ1-1 | NA | once | 15 | TRBV6-2/TRBV6-3 | TGTGCCAGCAGTTACTCGGCCGGAATGAACACTGAAGCTTTCTTT | CASSYSAGMNTEAFF
TRBJ1-1 | NA | NA | 15 | TRBV18 | TGTGCCAGCTCACCGGGACCGGGATCGAACACTGAAGCTTTCTTT | CASSPGPGSNTEAFF
TRBJ2-7 | NA | NA | 13 | TRBV10-1 | TGCGCCAGCAGTGGACAGAGAGGAAACGAGCAGTACTTC | CASSGQRGNEQYF
TRBJ2-7 | NA | NA | 13 | TRBV12-3/TRBV12-4 | TGTGCCAGCTCAAACCTTGTGGCCTACGAGCAGTACTTC | CASSNLVAYEQYF
TRBJ1-1 | NA | NA | 15 | TRBV7-8 | TGTGCCAGCAGCTTAGTGCGGGGGGCGGTCACTGAAGCTTTCTTT | CASSLVRGAVTEAFF
TRBJ1-1 | TRBD1 | NA | 14 | TRBV6-5 | TGTGCCAGCAGTTACTCTCTGACAGGGCCTGAAGCTTTCTTT | CASSYSLTGPEAFF
TRBJ2-3 | TRBD1 | NA | 19 | TRBV11-2 | TGTGCCAGCAGCTTGGTGGGACAGGGTGTATGGATTTCGTCAGATACGCAGTATTTT | CASSLVGQGVWISSDTQYF
TRBJ2-5 | TRBD1 | NA | 17 | TRBV5-1 | TGCGCCAGCAGATTGGGGGACCGGGACAGGGGCCAAGAGACCCAGTACTTC | CASRLGDRDRGQETQYF
TRBJ2-7 | NA | NA | 13 | TRBV6-6 | TGTGCCAGCAGCCACAACCCGTTCTACGAGCAGTACTTC | CASSHNPFYEQYF
TRBJ1-1 | TRBD1 | NA | 16 | TRBV27 | TGTGCCAGCAGTCCTTACAGGGGGCGCAGGGACACTGAAGCTTTCTTT | CASSPYRGRRDTEAFF
TRBJ1-2 | NA | NA | 13 | TRBV6-5 | TGTGCCAGCAGTTACTTTGCCGGGCATGGCTACACCTTC | CASSYFAGHGYTF
TRBJ2-3 | NA | once | 15 | TRBV4-3 | TGCGCCAGCAGCCAATACGGGGGCGGCACAGATACGCAGTATTTT | CASSQYGGGTDTQYF
TRBJ1-5 | NA | NA | 15 | TRBV27 | TGTGCCAGCAGTTTTAGGGCATATAGCAATCAGCCCCAGCATTTT | CASSFRAYSNQPQHF
TRBJ2-7 | TRBD1 | NA | 16 | TRBV11-2 | TGTGCCAGCAGCCTTTCTATAACCGGACAGGACGACGAGCAGTACTTC | CASSLSITGQDDEQYF
TRBJ2-1 | NA | once | 11 | TRBV2 | TGTGCCAGCAGTGAGAGCCATGAGCAGTTCTTC | CASSESHEQFF
TRBJ2-7 | NA | NA | 15 | TRBV5-1 | TGCGCCAGCAGCCCCGGGGGTCAGGGTACCTACGAGCAGTACTTC | CASSPGGQGTYEQYF
TRBJ2-5 | NA | NA | 15 | TRBV5-4 | TGTGCCAGCAGCTTAAGAGGGGGGTACCAAGAGACCCAGTACTTC | CASSLRGGYQETQYF
TRBJ2-7 | NA | NA | 14 | TRBV23-1 | TGCGCCAGCAGTCGGGCAGAGAAAGTCTACGAGCAGTACTTC | CASSRAEKVYEQYF
TRBJ2-7 | TRBD1 | NA | 12 | TRBV10-2 | TGCGCCAGCGGAAGGACAGGCTACGAGCAGTACTTC | CASGRTGYEQYF
TRBJ2-7 | NA | once | 14 | TRBV19 | TGTGCCAGTAGTATAGCTGAGGACACCTACGAGCAGTACTTC | CASSIAEDTYEQYF